The 31 T cell receptor beta chains below were found in one sample sequenced in a study of cytomegalovirus exposure and HLA in healthy donors. Primers: 60 Vbeta forward and 13 Jbeta reverse. Profiled with immunoSEQ multiplex PCR; TCRdb holds only in-frame clones, not every one. The sample includes 100,000 to 150,000 clones, roughly four fifths of them seen just once. The sample was PBMCs. Source of these receptors: a man aged 50 to 59 in good health and CMV-seropositive.

This clone showed up just a few times. This chain connects TRBV18 to TRBJ1-1; 10 bases are a match to TRBD1. CDR3 size: 14 residues. V lost 3 bases to trimming and J lost 7 bases; unmatched junction nucleotides: 5. Germline CDR1 reads KGHSH; CDR2 reads LQKENI. CDR3 protein: CASSPTTGGYEAFF. Written as DNA, the CDR3 is TGTGCCAGCTCACCTACGACAGGGGGCTATGAAGCTTTCTTT. The variable domain in full, completed from reference TRBV18 and TRBJ1-1, reads NAGVMQNPRHLVRRRGQEARLRCSPMKGHSHVYWYRQLPEEGLKFMVYLQKENIIDESGMPKERFSAEFPKEGPSILRIQQVVRGDSAAYFCASSPTTGGYEAFFGQGTRLTVV.

This clone was seen more than once but under ten times. This rearrangement joins TRBV6-6 to TRBJ1-2; TRBD1 agrees at 8 bases. Losses at the gene ends were 5 bases for V and 1 base for J; bases not matched to a gene: 6. There are 15 residues in the CDR3. CDR1 is MNHNY, CDR2 SVGAGI, per germline (reference sequence). This CDR3 reads CASSLGQGDNYGYTF. The DNA for the CDR3 is TGTGCCAGCAGTCTCGGACAGGGAGATAACTATGGCTACACCTTC.

The sample holds a few counts of this clone. Written as DNA, the CDR3 is TGTGCCAGCAGCGTCAACAGGGACGAGCAGTACTTC. This sequence encodes CASSVNRDEQYF. The chain recombines TRBV9 with TRBJ2-7; weak D call: TRBD1 (6 bases). Trimming shortened V by 2 bases and J by 5 bases, and 8 bases separated the two germline ends. There are 12 residues in the CDR3. Germline V gives CDR1 SGDLS, CDR2 YYNGEE. Filled out from reference TRBV9 and TRBJ2-7, the complete variable domain reads DSGVTQTPKHLITATGQRVTLRCSPRSGDLSVYWYQQSLDQGLQFLIQYYNGEERAKGNILERFSAQQFPDLHSELNLSSLELGDSALYFCASSVNRDEQYFGPGTRLTVT.

The V call is TRBV27, the J call TRBJ1-2, with 9 bases fitting TRBD1. V dropped 5 bases and J dropped 6; count of bases not matched to a gene: 13. The CDR3 runs 16 residues. Germline-derived CDR1 and CDR2 are MNHEY and SMNVEV (reference sequence). The CDR3 bases are TGTGCCAGCAGTACAGACGGGACAGGGCAGTTCGATGGCTACACCTTC. Translation gives CASSTDGTGQFDGYTF.

The chain recombines TRBV28 with TRBJ1-3; TRBD1 aligns across 8 bases. CDR1 MDHEN and CDR2 SYDVKM come from the germline V gene. V shed 8 bases and J 3 bases; nucleotides not matched to a gene: 3. The CDR3 runs 13 residues. CDR3 DNA sequence: TGTGCCAGCGACAGGGGAGTTGGAAACACCATATATTTT. Translating gives CASDRGVGNTIYF.

The rearrangement links TRBV6-5 to TRBJ1-2, with 7 bases fitting TRBD1. Looked up from germline, CDR1 is MNHEY and CDR2 is SVGAGI. The CDR3 contains 15 residues. With 6 bases clipped from V and 2 bases from J, the junction kept 9 bases outside the gene matches. Here the CDR3 DNA reads TGTGCCAGCAGCCCCGACAGGGCCTTCAACTATGGCTACACCTTC. Translating it yields CASSPDRAFNYGYTF.

This chain's CDR3 is CASSSSGSTYEQYF. The CDR3 nucleotides read TGTGCCAGCAGTTCGTCGGGTTCAACCTACGAGCAGTACTTC. The rearrangement links TRBV28 to TRBJ2-7, with D unresolved. CDR1 and CDR2 (germline): MDHEN, SYDVKM. This CDR3 spans 14 amino acids. V dropped 4 bases and J dropped 2 bases, with 12 bases sitting between them.

The V call is TRBV11-2, the J call TRBJ2-1; 8 nucleotides match TRBD2. With V trimmed by 3 bases and J by 8 bases, 18 bases remained unmatched. Germline-derived CDR1 and CDR2 are SGHAT and FQNNGV. The CDR3 sequence is 18 residues long. The CDR3 sequence: CASSFVSSGLMAGDEQFF. In nucleotides, the CDR3 is TGTGCCAGCAGCTTCGTTTCTAGCGGGCTTATGGCTGGAGATGAGCAGTTCTTC.

Concerning this clone itself: The same CDR3 can be traced to other DNA sequences in this sample. This chain joins TRBV6-5 and TRBJ1-1; 8 positions match TRBD1. V lost 2 bases, J lost 5 bases, and 4 bases stayed unmatched. The CDR3 runs to 14 residues. Germline-derived CDR1 and CDR2 are MNHEY and SVGAGI. This chain's CDR3 is CASSYDRGRTEAFF. In nucleotides, the CDR3 is TGTGCCAGCAGTTACGACAGGGGTCGAACTGAAGCTTTCTTT.

This chain uses TRBV6-5 with TRBJ2-7; 13 nucleotides line up with TRBD2. The CDR3 is 15 residues long. J gave up 2 bases and V 7 bases, and 5 bases lay outside the gene matches. CDR1 is MNHEY and CDR2 is SVGAGI in the germline V gene. CDR3 DNA sequence: TGTGCCAGCAAAAAGGGACTAGCGGGAACCTACGAGCAGTACTTC. Translating gives CASKKGLAGTYEQYF.

The chain recombines TRBV18 with TRBJ1-1, with D perhaps matching TRBD1 (6 bases). This CDR3 contains 12 residues. V was trimmed by 6 bases and J by 3 bases, leaving 8 bases between them. CDR1 and CDR2 (germline): KGHSH, LQKENI. The CDR3 loop is CASSAGDTEAFF. CDR3 DNA: TGTGCCAGCTCGGCAGGGGACACTGAAGCTTTCTTT.

The chain couples TRBV6-5 to TRBJ1-5, with 9 bases fitting TRBD1. Trimming took 6 bases from V and 3 from J; bases not matched to a gene: 6. CDR1 is MNHEY, CDR2 SVGAGI, per germline. The CDR3 contains 15 residues. The CDR3 region has the DNA TGTGCCAGCAGATTGGACAGGGGAAACAATCAGCCCCAGCATTTT. It codes for CASRLDRGNNQPQHF.

This chain uses TRBV6-5 with TRBJ2-5, with 9 bases identical to TRBD1. The end of the DNA is better explained by TRBJ2-7, so the J call may be wrong. The CDR3 sequence is 14 residues long. Per the germline V gene, CDR1 is MNHEY and CDR2 is SVGAGI. CDR3 protein: CASSYSDRGYEQYF. The CDR3 DNA reads as TGTGCCAGCAGTTACTCGGACAGGGGCTACGAGCAGTACTTC.

The V and J genes are TRBV4-2 and TRBJ1-2, with 7 bases that match TRBD1. J lost 5 bases, V lost 1 base, and 10 bases had no gene match. CDR1 is LGHNA, CDR2 YNFKEQ, per germline. The CDR3 is 16 amino acids. CDR3 in amino acids: CASSQGGEGGGYGYTF. CDR3 coding DNA: TGTGCCAGCAGCCAAGGAGGAGAAGGGGGCGGATATGGCTACACCTTC.

This clone was detected only once. V usage is TRBV28 and J usage is TRBJ1-2; D call uncertain. Germline V CDR1 and CDR2: MDHEN, SYDVKM. This CDR3 spans 12 amino acids. V lost 4 bases and J 8 bases, leaving 11 bases between the germline ends. CDR3 sequence (DNA): TGTGCCAGCAGTTCCGCGAGGGTAGGCTACACCTTC. It is translated as CASSSARVGYTF.

This chain links TRBV29-1 with TRBJ2-2; D is possibly TRBD1 (5 bases). Looked up from germline, CDR1 is SQVTM and CDR2 is ANQGSEA. The germline V and J ends were trimmed by 4 bases and 5 bases, with 5 bases remaining between them. The CDR3 has 11 amino acids. The CDR3 DNA follows: TGCAGCGTTGGACAGACCGGGGAGCTGTTTTTT. This codes for CSVGQTGELFF.

This chain uses TRBV27 with TRBJ2-7; D is uncertain. Germline values: CDR1 MNHEY, CDR2 SMNVEV (reference sequence). Trimming pared 0 bases from V and 3 bases from J, leaving 6 bases between. The CDR3 runs 13 residues. CDR3 sequence: CASSLSADYEQYF. The CDR3 nucleotides read TGTGCCAGCAGTTTATCTGCGGACTACGAGCAGTACTTC.

This clone was observed a single time. The rearrangement links TRBV7-2 to TRBJ1-1; no reliable D call. CDR1 is SGHTA and CDR2 is FQGNSA in the germline V gene. The CDR3 totals 13 residues. V dropped 2 bases and J dropped 4 bases, with 8 bases sitting between them. The CDR3 DNA sequence: TGTGCCAGCAGCTTAAGCAGAGGCACTGAAGCTTTCTTT. It encodes CASSLSRGTEAFF.

The CDR3 DNA is TGTGCCAGCAGCTTACCTTTCCCGGGACAGGGTGACTATGGCTACACCTTC. Its translation: CASSLPFPGQGDYGYTF. This sequence joins TRBV5-5 and TRBJ1-2; TRBD1 agrees at 9 bases. V lost 2 bases and J lost 3; bases outside the gene matches: 11. From germline, CDR1 is SGHKS and CDR2 YYEKEE (reference sequence). This CDR3 contains 17 residues.

This clone was seen a few times. V usage is TRBV4-2 and J usage is TRBJ2-5, with 11 nucleotides matching TRBD2. Germline values: CDR1 LGHNA, CDR2 YNFKEQ. This CDR3 has 17 amino acids. V lost 1 base to trimming and J lost 1 base; unmatched junction nucleotides: 5. CDR3 DNA: TGTGCCAGCAGCCAAGGATCGACTAGCGGGGCCCAAGAGACCCAGTACTTC. It encodes CASSQGSTSGAQETQYF.

V and J are TRBV7-2 and TRBJ2-5; possibly TRBD2 for D (6 bases). Germline CDR1 and CDR2: SGHTA and FQGNSA. CDR3 length: 15 residues. Trimming removed 5 bases from V and 1 base from J, with 14 bases in between. CDR3 sequence reads: CASSPGGAGQETQYF. The DNA for the CDR3 is TGTGCCAGCAGCCCAGGCGGGGCAGGCCAAGAGACCCAGTACTTC.

The J gene is TRBJ1-4, the V gene TRBV18, with 7 positions matching TRBD1. Germline trimming cut 4 bases from V and 0 bases from J; bases unmatched to any gene: 2. CDR1 is KGHSH, CDR2 LQKENI, per germline. This CDR3 spans 15 amino acids. The chain's CDR3 is CASSLTGATNEKLFF. CDR3 coding DNA: TGTGCCAGCTCACTTACAGGGGCAACTAATGAAAAACTGTTTTTT.

This sequence joins TRBV27 and TRBJ2-3; D is unresolved. The CDR3 has 14 residues. V was trimmed by 3 bases and J by 2 bases, leaving 9 bases between them. Germline values: CDR1 MNHEY, CDR2 SMNVEV (reference sequence). For the CDR3, the DNA is TGTGCCAGCAGTTTCGTCCTGTCCACAGATACGCAGTATTTT. Translating gives CASSFVLSTDTQYF.

This clone is a singleton in its sample. V gene TRBV19 combines with J gene TRBJ2-1; tentatively, D is TRBD2 (6 bases). Trimming took 4 bases from V and 3 from J, leaving 10 bases between them. CDR3 length: 14 amino acids. CDR1 and CDR2 (germline): LNHDA, SQIVND (reference sequence). CDR3 residues: CASSTRTNYNEQFF. The CDR3 DNA sequence: TGTGCCAGTAGTACGCGGACTAACTACAATGAGCAGTTCTTC.

The CDR3 DNA is TGTGCCAGCAGCTTAGCACGCGCGGGGGCAGGAACCTCCTACGAGCAGTACTTC. It encodes CASSLARAGAGTSYEQYF. The genes are TRBV7-6 and TRBJ2-7, with D possibly being TRBD2 (7 bases). V gave up 0 bases and J gave up 0 bases, with 18 bases separating them. The CDR3 loop spans 18 amino acids. Germline V gives CDR1 SGHVS, CDR2 FNYEAQ. The full variable domain, completed using reference TRBV7-6 and TRBJ2-7, is GAGVSQSPRYKVTKRGQDVALRCDPISGHVSLYWYRQALGQGPEFLTYFNYEAQQDKSGLPNDRFSAERPEGSISTLTIQRTEQRDSAMYRCASSLARAGAGTSYEQYFGPGTRLTVT.

This chain uses TRBV5-1 with TRBJ1-3; D might be TRBD1 (6 bases). The CDR3 spans 15 residues. Germline loops: CDR1 SGHRS, CDR2 YFSETQ. Between the trimmed V and J ends, which lost 5 bases and 0 bases, there was a span of 12 bases. CDR3 sequence (DNA): TGCGCCAGCAGGGGGGCCCAAAGCTCTGGAAACACCATATATTTT. This gives the protein CASRGAQSSGNTIYF.

In this sample, this clone turned up a few times. V usage is TRBV27 and J usage is TRBJ1-2, with 7 bases lining up with TRBD1. The CDR3 length is 15 residues. Germline lookup yields CDR1 MNHEY and CDR2 SMNVEV (reference sequence). The trim removed 6 bases at V and 8 bases at J, leaving 15 bases unmatched. The CDR3 DNA sequence: TGTGCCAGCAGCGCCAGGGGGGCGGGGGGCGGCGGCTACACCTTC. Protein product: CASSARGAGGGGYTF.

J is TRBJ1-2 and V is TRBV9; possible D gene TRBD1, 6 bases. Germline CDR1 and CDR2: SGDLS and YYNGEE. The CDR3 contains 13 residues. Trimming removed 3 bases at V and 3 bases at J, with 9 bases between. For the CDR3, the DNA is TGTGCCAGCAGCGCTTCAGGGGACTATGGCTACACCTTC. Its protein is CASSASGDYGYTF. The full variable domain, completed using reference TRBV9 and TRBJ1-2, is DSGVTQTPKHLITATGQRVTLRCSPRSGDLSVYWYQQSLDQGLQFLIQYYNGEERAKGNILERFSAQQFPDLHSELNLSSLELGDSALYFCASSASGDYGYTFGSGTRLTVV.

This clone was counted a few times. The chain carries TRBV6-5 and TRBJ1-2, with 9 bases lining up with TRBD1. Germline-derived CDR1 and CDR2 are MNHEY and SVGAGI. V gave up 5 bases and J gave up 4 bases; unmatched junction bases: 2. This CDR3 is built from 13 residues. CDR3 bases: TGTGCCAGCAGTCGGACAGGGGTCTATGGCTACACCTTC. Its translation is CASSRTGVYGYTF.

This rearrangement joins TRBV18 to TRBJ2-7; no definite D call. V lost 1 base and J lost 7, with 8 bases in between. Germline assignment: CDR1 KGHSH and CDR2 LQKENI. The CDR3 sequence is 12 residues long. The CDR3 sequence is CASSPQQPEQYF. DNA of the CDR3: TGTGCCAGCTCACCACAACAGCCTGAGCAGTACTTC. Using reference TRBV18 and TRBJ2-7 for the parts outside the CDR3, the full variable domain is NAGVMQNPRHLVRRRGQEARLRCSPMKGHSHVYWYRQLPEEGLKFMVYLQKENIIDESGMPKERFSAEFPKEGPSILRIQQVVRGDSAAYFCASSPQQPEQYFGPGTRLTVT.

The V call is TRBV27, the J call TRBJ2-2; 7 bases are shared with TRBD1. V shed 4 bases and J 7 bases; nucleotides not matched to a gene: 6. Germline V gene data show CDR1 as MNHEY and CDR2 as SMNVEV (reference sequence). The CDR3 is 14 residues long. The CDR3 protein is CASSSRGLNGELFF. In DNA, the CDR3 is TGTGCCAGCAGTTCTAGGGGGCTAAACGGGGAGCTGTTTTTT.